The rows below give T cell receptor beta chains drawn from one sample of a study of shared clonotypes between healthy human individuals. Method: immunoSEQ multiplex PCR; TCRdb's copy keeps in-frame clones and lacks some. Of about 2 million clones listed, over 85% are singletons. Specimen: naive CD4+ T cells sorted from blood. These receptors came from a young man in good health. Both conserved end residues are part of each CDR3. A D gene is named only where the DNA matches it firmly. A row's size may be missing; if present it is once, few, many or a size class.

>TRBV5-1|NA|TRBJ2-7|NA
TGCGCCAGCAGCTCGGAGGGCTACGAGCAGTACTTC
CASSSEGYEQYF
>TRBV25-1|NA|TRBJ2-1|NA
TGTGCCAGCAGTGAATTGCGGCAGGCCGAGCAGTTCTTC
CASSELRQAEQFF
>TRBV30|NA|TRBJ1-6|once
TGTGCCGGTCGTGTGGGAGGCAATTCACCCCTCCACTTT
CAGRVGGNSPLHF
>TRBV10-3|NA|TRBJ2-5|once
TGTGCCATCAGTCCGTCCCTGGGGGGCAAAGAGACCCAGTACTTC
CAISPSLGGKETQYF
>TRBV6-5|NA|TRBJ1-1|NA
TGTGCCAGCAGTTCCCAGGGGACTGAAGCTTTCTTT
CASSSQGTEAFF
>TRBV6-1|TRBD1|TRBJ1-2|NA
TGTGCCAGCAGTCATGACAGGGCCGTTGACTATGGCTACACCTTC
CASSHDRAVDYGYTF
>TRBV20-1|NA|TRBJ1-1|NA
TGCAGTGCTACCGAAGCTTTCTTT
CSATEAFF
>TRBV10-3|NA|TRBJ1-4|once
TGTGCCATCAGTGATAGTCAGAAAAATGAAAAACTGTTTTTT
CAISDSQKNEKLFF
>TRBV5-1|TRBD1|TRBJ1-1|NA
TGCGCCAGCAGTTATATGACAGGGGTAAGGACTGAAGCTTTCTTT
CASSYMTGVRTEAFF
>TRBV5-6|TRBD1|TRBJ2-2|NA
TGTGCCAGCAGCAGGGGACAGCCCACCCGGGAGCTGTTTTTT
CASSRGQPTRELFF
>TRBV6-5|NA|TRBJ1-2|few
TGTGCCAGCAGTTACGGCAGTTTCTATGGCTACACCTTC
CASSYGSFYGYTF
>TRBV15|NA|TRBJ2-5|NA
TGTGCCACCAGCAGAGGGAATCCATTGTCCGGGGACCGGACCCAGTACTTC
CATSRGNPLSGDRTQYF
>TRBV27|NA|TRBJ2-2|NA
TGTGCCAGCAGTCCCATAGACAACCCCGGGGAGCTGTTTTTT
CASSPIDNPGELFF
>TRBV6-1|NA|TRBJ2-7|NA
TGTGCCAGCAGTGAACAGGGATATTCCTACGAGCAGTACTTC
CASSEQGYSYEQYF
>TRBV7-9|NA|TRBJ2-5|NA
TGTGCCAGCAGCGGCAGGGGTGTAATGGAAGAGACCCAGTACTTC
CASSGRGVMEETQYF
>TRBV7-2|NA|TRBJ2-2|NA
TGTGCCAGCAGCTTAGCCGGGAGTCCGTTGAACACCGGGGAGCTGTTTTTT
CASSLAGSPLNTGELFF
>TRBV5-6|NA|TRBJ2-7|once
TGTGCCAGCAGCCCCGTTCTAGGGCCTAACCAGCAGTACTTC
CASSPVLGPNQQYF
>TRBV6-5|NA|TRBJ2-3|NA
TGTGCCAGCAGTTACTTGAACCGGAGAGATACGCAGTATTTT
CASSYLNRRDTQYF
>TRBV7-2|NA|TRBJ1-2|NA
TGTGCCAGCAGCTTAGTGGGTCAGGTAGAGGGCTACACCTTC
CASSLVGQVEGYTF
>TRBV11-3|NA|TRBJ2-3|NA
TGTGCCAGCAGCTTAGAAGGGGATACGCAGTATTTT
CASSLEGDTQYF
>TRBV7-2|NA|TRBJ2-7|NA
TGTGCCAGCAGCTGGAGGTTCTACGAGCAGTACTTC
CASSWRFYEQYF
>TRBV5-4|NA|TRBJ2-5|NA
TGTGCCAGCAGCTTGCGTAGGGACCAAGAGACCCAGTACTTC
CASSLRRDQETQYF
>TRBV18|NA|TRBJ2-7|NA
TGTGCCAGCTCACGAAGCTCTACCCGGAGCTACGAGCAGTACTTC
CASSRSSTRSYEQYF
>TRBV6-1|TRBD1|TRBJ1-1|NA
TGTGCCAGCAAAGGGGGCGCCAAGGAATATGGTGAAGCTTTCTTT
CASKGGAKEYGEAFF